The 10 T cell receptor beta chains listed next were all sequenced from one sample in a study of T-cell memory formation after mild COVID-19. TCRdb re-derived calls from the 5' RACE reads in MiXCR, one entry per CDR3 protein. The sample contains 400,000 or so distinct CDR3 sequences, about 19% of which appear only once. The sequenced sample consisted of PBMCs or a T cell subset sorted from them (not recorded which). All receptors derive from an adult woman who had mild COVID-19 (a few samples of this study predate the infection). Cell type and time point are not known.

V gene TRBV5-1 combines with J gene TRBJ2-5, with 9 bases identical to TRBD1. This CDR3 is 15 amino acids long. Germline-derived CDR1 and CDR2 are SGHRS and YFSETQ. The V segment lost 0 bases and the J segment 5 bases; nucleotides outside the gene matches: 5. The CDR3 region is CASSLAGTGRETQYF. CDR3 DNA sequence: TGCGCCAGCAGCTTGGCTGGGACAGGGCGGGAGACCCAGTACTTC.

This rearrangement joins TRBV9 to TRBJ2-1, with 8 bases matching TRBD1. Germline CDR1 and CDR2: SGDLS and YYNGEE. J gave up 7 bases and V 0 bases, and 9 bases lay outside the gene matches. The CDR3 consists of 16 residues. Here the CDR3 DNA reads TGTGCCAGCAGCGTAGGGTCAGGGGGCGGGCCAAATGAGCAGTTCTTC. Translated: CASSVGSGGGPNEQFF. The complete variable domain, with remaining parts taken from reference TRBV9 and TRBJ2-1, reads DSGVTQTPKHLITATGQRVTLRCSPRSGDLSVYWYQQSLDQGLQFLIQYYNGEERAKGNILERFSAQQFPDLHSELNLSSLELGDSALYFCASSVGSGGGPNEQFFGPGTRLTVL.

This clonotype was found a few times. V usage is TRBV20-1 and J usage is TRBJ2-3; 10 nucleotides line up with TRBD2. J lost 5 bases, V lost 6 bases, and 11 bases had no gene match. CDR1 and CDR2 (germline): DFQATT, SNEGSKA (reference sequence). This CDR3 has 15 amino acids. CDR3 DNA sequence: TGCAGTGCGCAGGCGGTAGCGGGAGGCCAAGATACGCAGTATTTT. Translating gives CSAQAVAGGQDTQYF.

This clonotype was found many times. The J gene is TRBJ1-1, the V gene TRBV5-6; no clear D. This CDR3 region has 13 residues. Deletions cut 3 bases from V and 1 base from J, with 7 bases between. Germline lookup yields CDR1 SGHDT and CDR2 YYEEEE. The CDR3 spells CASSYPPNTEAFF. CDR3 DNA: TGTGCCAGCAGCTATCCACCGAACACTGAAGCTTTCTTT.

There are a few counts of this clonotype. This chain joins TRBV7-2 and TRBJ2-7, with 9 bases lining up with TRBD2. CDR1 and CDR2 (germline): SGHTA, FQGNSA. The CDR3 totals 15 residues. The ends lost 6 bases at V and 2 bases at J; junction bases unmatched: 8. CDR3 in DNA: TGTGCCAGCAGAGGGGCTAGCGGGACCCCCTACGAGCAGTACTTC. Amino acid sequence: CASRGASGTPYEQYF.

V gene TRBV5-4 combines with J gene TRBJ2-7; 7 bases are a match to TRBD1. Trimming took 3 bases from V and 5 from J; bases not matched to a gene: 8. Germline assignment: CDR1 SGHNT and CDR2 YYREEE (reference sequence). The CDR3 contains 14 residues. The CDR3 loop is CASSSTGTDNEQYF. In DNA form, the CDR3 reads TGTGCCAGCAGCTCTACTGGGACAGATAACGAGCAGTACTTC. Variable domain in full (rest from reference TRBV5-4 and TRBJ2-7): ETGVTQSPTHLIKTRGQQVTLRCSSQSGHNTVSWYQQALGQGPQFIFQYYREEENGRGNFPPRFSGLQFPNYSSELNVNALELDDSALYLCASSSTGTDNEQYFGPGTRLTVT.

CDR3 amino acids: CASTLNWGAGTGELFF. CDR3 coding DNA: TGTGCCAGTACCCTTAACTGGGGGGCCGGAACCGGGGAGCTGTTTTTT. The rearrangement links TRBV6-5 to TRBJ2-2; D possibly uses TRBD1 or TRBD2 (6 bases each). Trimming took off 9 bases at V and 5 bases at J, with 22 bases between the two ends. The CDR3 extends over 16 amino acids. Germline CDR1 and CDR2: MNHEY and SVGAGI.

This clonotype appeared a few times. The chain has TRBV7-2 and TRBJ2-7; D is ambiguous. V gave up 5 bases and J gave up 0 bases, with 8 bases separating them. In germline, CDR1 is SGHTA, CDR2 FQGNSA. The CDR3 covers 13 residues. This chain's CDR3 is CASSLGISYEQYF. The CDR3 DNA sequence: TGTGCCAGCAGCCTGGGGATCTCCTACGAGCAGTACTTC.

This clonotype came up many times. The chain joins TRBV9 to TRBJ2-1; 13 positions agree with TRBD2. There are 15 residues in the CDR3. The germline gives CDR1 SGDLS, CDR2 YYNGEE. V shed 3 bases, J shed 9 bases, and the junction held 6 bases outside the gene matches. DNA for the CDR3: TGTGCCAGCAGCGGAGGGACTAGCGGGGCACTTGAGCAGTTCTTC. It encodes CASSGGTSGALEQFF.

The chain uses TRBV11-1 and TRBJ2-5; D gene uncertain. The CDR3 loop spans 15 amino acids. Trimming cost V 1 base and J 5 bases, with 14 bases left between them. Germline CDR1 and CDR2: SGHAT and FQDESV (reference sequence). CDR3 in amino acids: CASSLVDSWVETQYF. The CDR3 DNA reads as TGTGCCAGCAGCTTAGTAGACTCCTGGGTGGAGACCCAGTACTTC.